Reported below is one T cell receptor (beta chain). What it binds is unknown. The sample belongs to a study of beta chain features in type 1 diabetes. Study-wide context: 107,917,701 sorted cells were examined across all samples. Study-level results: Naive, central memory and regulatory TCRB repertoires appeared more similar among patients than healthy donors. Whatever favoring of shorter templates PCR might show would apply equally to patients and controls.

Since all of the isolated RNA was reverse transcribed, expressed TCRB transcripts were what got sequenced. This table comes from immunoSEQ multiplex PCR, and its TCRdb copy is limited to in-frame clones, with some not included. In the table there are 350,000 or so clones, 15% to 20% of which are singletons. There are 13 residues in the CDR3. Trimming left V 5 bases short and J 6 bases short, with 13 bases between. CDR1 is SEHNR, CDR2 FQNEAQ, per germline (reference sequence). The receptor comes from a woman aged 18 to 35 in good health. Sequencing used naive CD4+ T cells from blood. V and J are TRBV7-9 and TRBJ1-1; D unresolved. The chain's CDR3 is CASSPYWSAEAFF. The CDR3 DNA is TGTGCCAGCAGCCCGTACTGGTCGGCTGAAGCTTTCTTT.